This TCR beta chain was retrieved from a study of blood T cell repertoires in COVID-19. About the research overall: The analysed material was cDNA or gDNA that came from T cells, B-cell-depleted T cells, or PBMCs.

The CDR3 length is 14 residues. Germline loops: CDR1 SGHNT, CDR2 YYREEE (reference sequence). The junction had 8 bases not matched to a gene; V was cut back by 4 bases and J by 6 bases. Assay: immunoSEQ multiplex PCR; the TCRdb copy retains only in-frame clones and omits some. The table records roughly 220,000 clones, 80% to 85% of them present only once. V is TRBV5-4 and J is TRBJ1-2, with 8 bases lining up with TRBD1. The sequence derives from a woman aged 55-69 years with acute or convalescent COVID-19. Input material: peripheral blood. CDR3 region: CASSPVDRGNGYTF. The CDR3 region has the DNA TGTGCCAGCAGCCCTGTTGACAGGGGAAATGGCTACACCTTC.